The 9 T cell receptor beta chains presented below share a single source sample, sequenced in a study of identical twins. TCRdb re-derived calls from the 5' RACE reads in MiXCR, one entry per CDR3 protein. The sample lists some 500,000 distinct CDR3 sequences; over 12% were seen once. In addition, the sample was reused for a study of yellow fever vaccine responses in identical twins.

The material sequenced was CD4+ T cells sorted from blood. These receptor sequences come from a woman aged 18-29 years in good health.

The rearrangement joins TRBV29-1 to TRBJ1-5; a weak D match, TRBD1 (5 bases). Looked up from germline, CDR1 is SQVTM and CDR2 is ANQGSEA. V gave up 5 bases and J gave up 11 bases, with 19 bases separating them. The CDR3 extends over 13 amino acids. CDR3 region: CSVSFGAYEAQHF. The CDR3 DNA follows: TGCAGCGTTTCCTTTGGGGCATATGAGGCCCAGCATTTT.

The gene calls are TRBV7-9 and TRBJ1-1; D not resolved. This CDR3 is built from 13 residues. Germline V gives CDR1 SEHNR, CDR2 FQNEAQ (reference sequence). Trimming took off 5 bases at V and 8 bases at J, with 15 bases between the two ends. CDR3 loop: CASSLSAQVEAFF. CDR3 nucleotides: TGTGCCAGCAGCCTGAGCGCCCAAGTAGAAGCTTTCTTT.

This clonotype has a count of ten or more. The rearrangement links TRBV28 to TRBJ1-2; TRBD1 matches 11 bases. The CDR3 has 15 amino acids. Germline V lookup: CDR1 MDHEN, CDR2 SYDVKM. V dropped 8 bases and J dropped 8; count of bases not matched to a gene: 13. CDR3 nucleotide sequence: TGTGCCAGCCTGTCGGACAGGGGGCCGTTTGGGGGCTACACCTTC. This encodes CASLSDRGPFGGYTF.

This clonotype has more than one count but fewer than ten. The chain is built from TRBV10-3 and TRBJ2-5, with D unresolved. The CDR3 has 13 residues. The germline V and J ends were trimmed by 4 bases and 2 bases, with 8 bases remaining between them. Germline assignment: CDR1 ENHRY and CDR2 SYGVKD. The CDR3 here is CAISVTEQETQYF. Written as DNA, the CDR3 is TGTGCCATCAGTGTGACGGAGCAAGAGACCCAGTACTTC.

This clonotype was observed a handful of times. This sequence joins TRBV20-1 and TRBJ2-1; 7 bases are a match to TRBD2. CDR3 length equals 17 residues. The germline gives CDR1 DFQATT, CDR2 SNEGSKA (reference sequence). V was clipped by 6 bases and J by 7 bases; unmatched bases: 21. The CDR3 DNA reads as TGCAGTGCCCAAAGTTTCGTGGCGGGAGATACTAGGAATGAGCAGTTCTTC. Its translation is CSAQSFVAGDTRNEQFF.

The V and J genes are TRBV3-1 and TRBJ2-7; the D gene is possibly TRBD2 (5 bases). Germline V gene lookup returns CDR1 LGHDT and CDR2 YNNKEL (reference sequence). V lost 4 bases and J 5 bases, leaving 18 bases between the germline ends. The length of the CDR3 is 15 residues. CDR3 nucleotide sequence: TGTGCCAGCAGCCCGAGGACTGGTCTTGCGAACGAGCAGTACTTC. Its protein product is CASSPRTGLANEQYF.

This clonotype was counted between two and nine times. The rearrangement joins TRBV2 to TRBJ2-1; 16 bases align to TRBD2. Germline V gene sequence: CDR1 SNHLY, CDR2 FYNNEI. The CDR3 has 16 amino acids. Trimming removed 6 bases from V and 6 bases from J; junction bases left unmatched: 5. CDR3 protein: CASRKGLAGGVNEQFF. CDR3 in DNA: TGTGCCAGCAGAAAGGGACTAGCGGGAGGGGTCAATGAGCAGTTCTTC.

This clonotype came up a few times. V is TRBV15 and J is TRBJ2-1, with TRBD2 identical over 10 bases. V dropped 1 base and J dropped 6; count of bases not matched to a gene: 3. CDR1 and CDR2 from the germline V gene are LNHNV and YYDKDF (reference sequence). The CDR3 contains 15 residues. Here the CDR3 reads CATSRVASGSNEQFF. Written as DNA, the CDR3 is TGTGCCACCAGCAGAGTGGCTAGCGGGAGCAATGAGCAGTTCTTC.

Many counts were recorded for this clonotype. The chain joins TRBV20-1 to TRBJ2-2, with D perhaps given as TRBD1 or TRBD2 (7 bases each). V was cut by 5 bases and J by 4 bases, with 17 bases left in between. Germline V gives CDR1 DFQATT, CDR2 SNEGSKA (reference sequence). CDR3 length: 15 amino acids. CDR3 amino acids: CSAPSGDRVTGELFF. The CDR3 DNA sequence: TGCAGTGCTCCTAGCGGAGACAGGGTCACCGGGGAGCTGTTTTTT.